The clone carrying this T cell receptor (beta chain) has only one observation. The sample comes from a study of blood T cell repertoires in COVID-19. The V gene lost 9 bases and the J gene lost 2 bases, with 9 bases spanning the gap. CDR3 length equals 13 residues. Germline V CDR1 and CDR2: KGHDR, SFDVKD. TCRdb keeps only in-frame clones here, not all; method: immunoSEQ multiplex PCR. The data show 120,000 or so clones, 55% to 75% seen once. The chain carries TRBV24-1 and TRBJ2-2; tentative D call: TRBD1 (6 bases). The material sequenced was peripheral blood. The sequence derives from a human donor with acute or convalescent COVID-19. The donor label of this sample is uncertain. Here the CDR3 reads CATWDTNTGELFF. CDR3 nucleotides: TGTGCCACCTGGGACACCAACACCGGGGAGCTGTTTTTT.